This T cell receptor beta chain was recorded in a study of CD8 T cells in ankylosing spondylitis. Quantitative 5'-RACE with molecular barcodes was used to make the TCR beta libraries. MiXCR was run by TCRdb on the 5' RACE reads, yielding one entry per CDR3 protein. The sample contains 310,000 or so distinct CDR3 sequences, 20% of which appear only once. Trimming at V came to 5 bases and at J to 0 bases, leaving 6 bases not matched to a gene. This CDR3 has 18 amino acids. Germline V gene lookup returns CDR1 SGHVS and CDR2 FNYEAQ. Regarding the study as a whole: A motif in TCR beta, a set of several highly homologous variants, appeared characteristic of ankylosing spondylitis blood.

This clonotype was seen a few times. The antigen remains undetermined. The rearrangement uses TRBV7-6 and TRBJ2-3, with 15 positions matching TRBD2. The sequenced sample was blood, either unsorted or a sorted T cell fraction (not recorded which). The clonotype originates from a male donor with ankylosing spondylitis or in good health (not recorded which). DNA for the CDR3: TGTGCCAGCAGCCAGGGACTAGCGGGAGGCTCTAGCACAGATACGCAGTATTTT. It codes for CASSQGLAGGSSTDTQYF.